The TCR beta chain under discussion was sequenced for a study of tissue T cells after allogeneic stem cell transplantation. Study information: Five GVHD patients had recipient-origin PBMCs collected before transplant. Study findings and constraints: Shared clones across patients were few; motif clustering revealed tissue-specific shared signatures. Alloreactivity or antigen specificity of tissue TCRs was not determined; some clones might be host cells. Tissue-detected TCR repertoire was only partly captured by blood and spleen T cells.

The data were produced by immunoSEQ multiplex PCR, yet TCRdb's version contains in-frame clones alone and is incomplete. The data hold about 28,000 clones, with roughly 85% observed a single time. The CDR3 extends over 13 amino acids. V lost 5 bases and J 7 bases, leaving 14 bases between the germline ends. CDR1 and CDR2 from the germline V gene are SGHTA and FQGNSA. As regards this clone: Its cognate antigen is unknown.

The sample in question was blood, obtained before transplantation. This TCR came from a woman aged 18-55 years who later had graft-versus-host disease after an allogeneic stem cell transplant. The chain recombines TRBV7-2 with TRBJ1-1; no reliable D call. In DNA, the CDR3 is TGTGCCAGCAGCCCCCGAGGCGGGGATGAAGCTTTCTTT. Translation gives CASSPRGGDEAFF.